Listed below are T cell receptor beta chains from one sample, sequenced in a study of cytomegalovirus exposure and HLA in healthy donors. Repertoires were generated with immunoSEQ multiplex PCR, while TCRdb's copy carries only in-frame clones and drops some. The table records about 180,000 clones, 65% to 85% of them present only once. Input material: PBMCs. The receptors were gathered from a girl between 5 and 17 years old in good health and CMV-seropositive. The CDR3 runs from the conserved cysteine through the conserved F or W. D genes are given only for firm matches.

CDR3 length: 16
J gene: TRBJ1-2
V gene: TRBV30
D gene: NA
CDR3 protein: CAWSYQGVGGFYGYTF

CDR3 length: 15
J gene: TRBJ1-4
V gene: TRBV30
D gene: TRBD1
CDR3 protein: CAWSVPDRVNEKLFF

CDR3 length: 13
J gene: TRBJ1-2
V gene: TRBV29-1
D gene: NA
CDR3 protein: CSVEDTVPYGYTF

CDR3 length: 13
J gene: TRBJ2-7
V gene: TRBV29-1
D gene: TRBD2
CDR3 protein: CSVLAGVAYEQYF

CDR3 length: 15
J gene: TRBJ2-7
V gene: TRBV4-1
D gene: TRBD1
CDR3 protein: CASSQVGQGSYEQYF

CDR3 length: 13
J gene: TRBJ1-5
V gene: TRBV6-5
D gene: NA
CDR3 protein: CASSPGHFQPQHF

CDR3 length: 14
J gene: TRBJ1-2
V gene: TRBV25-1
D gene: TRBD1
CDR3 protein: CASSDLTGDYGYTF

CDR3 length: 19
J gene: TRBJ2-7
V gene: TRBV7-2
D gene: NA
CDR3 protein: CASSLANVPPIPTAYEQYF

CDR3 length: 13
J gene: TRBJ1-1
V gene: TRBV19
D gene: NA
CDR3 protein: CASSIGGVAEAFF

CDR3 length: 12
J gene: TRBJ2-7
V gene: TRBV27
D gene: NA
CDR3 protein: CASSSTSTEQYF

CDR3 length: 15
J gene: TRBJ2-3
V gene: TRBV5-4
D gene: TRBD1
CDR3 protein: CASSVTGGAPDTQYF

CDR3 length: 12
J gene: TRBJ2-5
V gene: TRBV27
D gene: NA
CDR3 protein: CASRGGIETQYF

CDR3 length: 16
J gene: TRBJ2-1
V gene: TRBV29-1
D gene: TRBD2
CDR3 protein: CSVEMLAGAWNNEQFF

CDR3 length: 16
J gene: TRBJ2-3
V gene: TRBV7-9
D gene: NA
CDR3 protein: CATRLEGVGPPDTQYF

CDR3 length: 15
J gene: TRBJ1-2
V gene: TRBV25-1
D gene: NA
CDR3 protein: CASSGGAVPNYGYTF

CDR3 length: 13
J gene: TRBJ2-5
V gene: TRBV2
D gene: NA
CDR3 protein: CASSATGKETQYF

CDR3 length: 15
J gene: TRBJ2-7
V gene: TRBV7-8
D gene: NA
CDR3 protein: CASSTRRGGGAEQYF

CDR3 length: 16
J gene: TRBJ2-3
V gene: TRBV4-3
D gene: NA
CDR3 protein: CASSQEGAVSTDTQYF

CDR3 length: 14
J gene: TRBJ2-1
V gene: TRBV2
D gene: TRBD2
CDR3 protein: CASNAGDVNNEQFF

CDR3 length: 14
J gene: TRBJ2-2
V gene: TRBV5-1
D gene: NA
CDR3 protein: CASSLFQNTGELFF

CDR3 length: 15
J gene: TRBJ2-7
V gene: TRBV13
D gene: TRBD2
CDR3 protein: CASRLAGTSGYEQYF

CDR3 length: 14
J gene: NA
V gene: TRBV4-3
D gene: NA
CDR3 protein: CASSQGRTYYEQYF

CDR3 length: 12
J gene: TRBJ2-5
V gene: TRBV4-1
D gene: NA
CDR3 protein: CASSQVGATQYF

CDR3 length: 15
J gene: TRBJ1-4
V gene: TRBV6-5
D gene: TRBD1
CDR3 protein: CASRSQGAIPVKLFF

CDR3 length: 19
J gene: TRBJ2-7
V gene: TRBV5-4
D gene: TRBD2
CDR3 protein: CASSFGTILIPGGYYEQYF

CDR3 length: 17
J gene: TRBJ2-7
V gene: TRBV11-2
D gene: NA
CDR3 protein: CASSLPGQTTRGYEQYF

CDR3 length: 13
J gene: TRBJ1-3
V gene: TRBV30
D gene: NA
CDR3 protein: CAWSVSRGNTIYF

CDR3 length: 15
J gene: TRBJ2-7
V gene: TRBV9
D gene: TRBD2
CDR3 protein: CASSVGVSGNYEQYF

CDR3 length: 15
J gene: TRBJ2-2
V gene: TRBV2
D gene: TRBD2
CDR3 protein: CASIAGPTNTGELFF

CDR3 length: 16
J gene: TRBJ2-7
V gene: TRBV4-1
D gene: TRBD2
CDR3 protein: CASSQDRTSGIYEQYF

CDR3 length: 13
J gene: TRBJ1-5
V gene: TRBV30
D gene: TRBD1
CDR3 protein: CAWSAGGSQPQHF

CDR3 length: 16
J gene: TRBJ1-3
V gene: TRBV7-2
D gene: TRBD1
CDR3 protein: CASSLAQGAGGNTIYF

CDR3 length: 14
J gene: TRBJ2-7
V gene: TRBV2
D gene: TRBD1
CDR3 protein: CASSSGTEAYEQYF

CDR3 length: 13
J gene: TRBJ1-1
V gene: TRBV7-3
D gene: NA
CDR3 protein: CASSPDTNTEAFF

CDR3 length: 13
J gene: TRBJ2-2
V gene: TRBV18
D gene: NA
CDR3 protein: CASSLGDSGELFF

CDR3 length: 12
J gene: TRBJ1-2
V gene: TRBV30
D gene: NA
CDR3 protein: CAWNGINYGYTF

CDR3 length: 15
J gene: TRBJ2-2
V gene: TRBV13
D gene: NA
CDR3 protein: CASSSSGIATGELFF

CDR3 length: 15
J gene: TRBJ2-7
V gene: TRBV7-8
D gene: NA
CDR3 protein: CASSSFGSVPYEQYF

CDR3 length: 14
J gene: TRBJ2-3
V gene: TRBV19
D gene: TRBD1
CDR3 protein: CASSGQGLADTQYF